The present T cell receptor (beta chain) was sequenced within a study of CD8+CD57+ T cells in acquired aplastic anemia. The V gene's germline CDR1 is MRHNA and CDR2 SNTAGT. CDR3 size: 14 residues. V was clipped by 5 bases and J by 2 bases, with 11 bases between them. This clonotype has at least ten counts. The use of genomic DNA as template underpinned the TCR beta VDJ and CDR3 profiling. TCRdb re-analysed the reads in MiXCR, keeping a single row per CDR3 protein. The table includes approximately 270,000 distinct CDR3 sequences, roughly half detected once. Source material: sorted CD4+, CD8+, or CD8+CD57+ T cells (not recorded which) from PBMCs. J is TRBJ2-3 and V is TRBV6-4; weak D call: TRBD2 (6 bases). The sequence came from a human donor with severe aplastic anemia or a healthy control (not recorded which). CDR3 sequence: CASSRDLNTDTQYF. The CDR3 DNA sequence: TGTGCCAGCAGTAGGGACTTGAACACAGATACGCAGTATTTT.